This T cell receptor (beta chain) emerged from a study of OX40 agonist ivuxolimab in advanced cancers. On the study more broadly: At roughly 80% male, the cohort had a mean age of 60 years, ranging from about 20 to 90. Patients with prior anti-PD-1, anti-PD-L1 or anti-CTLA-4 therapy were eligible; 35% to 45% had some. Findings and caveats of the study: There was clonal expansion of CD4+ and CD8+ blood T cells by week 6 at 0.1 to 3.0 mg/kg. The 0.1-3.0 mg/kg partial responders had among the lowest clonal expansion.

The V gene's germline CDR1 is ENHRY and CDR2 SYGVKD. The V segment lost 6 bases and the J segment 2 bases; nucleotides outside the gene matches: 9. This CDR3 contains 16 residues. For this clone: Its specificity is unknown.

TCRdb keeps only in-frame clones here, not all; method: immunoSEQ multiplex PCR. Here the sample spans approximately 70,000 clones, 80% to 95% being singletons. The receptor was isolated from an adult with an advanced solid tumor such as melanoma, head and neck, liver or kidney cancer. The rearrangement joins TRBV10-3 to TRBJ2-5, with TRBD2 identical over 10 bases. Sequencing was performed on CD4+ or CD8+ T cells sorted from blood, taken in a trial of the OX40 agonist ivuxolimab. The CDR3, as DNA: TGTGCCATCAGCGGACTAGCGGAGGGTGGACAAGAGACCCAGTACTTC. Translation: CAISGLAEGGQETQYF.